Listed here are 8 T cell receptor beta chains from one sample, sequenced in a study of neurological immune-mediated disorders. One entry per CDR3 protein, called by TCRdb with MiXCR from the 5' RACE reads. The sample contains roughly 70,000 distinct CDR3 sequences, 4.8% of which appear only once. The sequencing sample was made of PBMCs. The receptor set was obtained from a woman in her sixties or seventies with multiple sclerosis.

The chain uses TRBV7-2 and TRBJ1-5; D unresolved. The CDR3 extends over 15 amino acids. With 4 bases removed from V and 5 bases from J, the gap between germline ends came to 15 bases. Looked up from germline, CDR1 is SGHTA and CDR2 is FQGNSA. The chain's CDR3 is CASSSGNRLHQPQHF. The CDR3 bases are TGTGCCAGCAGCTCGGGTAACCGGTTGCATCAGCCCCAGCATTTT.

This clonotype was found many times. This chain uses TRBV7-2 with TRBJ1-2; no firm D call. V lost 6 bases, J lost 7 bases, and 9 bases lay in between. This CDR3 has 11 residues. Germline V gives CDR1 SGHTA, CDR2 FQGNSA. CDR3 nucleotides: TGTGCCAGCAGTTCCTTTGCTGGCTACACCTTC. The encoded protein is CASSSFAGYTF.

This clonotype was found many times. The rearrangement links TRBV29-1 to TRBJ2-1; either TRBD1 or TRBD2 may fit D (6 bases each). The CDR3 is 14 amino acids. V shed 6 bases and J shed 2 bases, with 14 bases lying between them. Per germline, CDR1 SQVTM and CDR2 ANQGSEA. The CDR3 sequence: CSVRGGLAYNEQFF. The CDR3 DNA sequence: TGCAGCGTCCGAGGGGGGCTCGCCTACAATGAGCAGTTCTTC.

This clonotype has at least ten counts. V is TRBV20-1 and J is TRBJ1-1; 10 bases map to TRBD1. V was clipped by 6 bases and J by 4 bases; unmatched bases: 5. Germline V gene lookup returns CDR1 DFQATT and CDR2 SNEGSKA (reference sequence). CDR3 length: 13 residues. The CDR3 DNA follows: TGCAGTGCAGGACAGGGGGGAGGCACTGAAGCTTTCTTT. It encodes CSAGQGGGTEAFF.

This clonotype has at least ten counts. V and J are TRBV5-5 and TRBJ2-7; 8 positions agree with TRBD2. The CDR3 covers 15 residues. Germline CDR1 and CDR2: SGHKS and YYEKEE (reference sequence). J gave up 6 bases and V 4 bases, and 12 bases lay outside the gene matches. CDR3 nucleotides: TGTGCCAGCAGCGTTAGCGGGAACCCCTTTGGCGAGCAGTACTTC. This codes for CASSVSGNPFGEQYF. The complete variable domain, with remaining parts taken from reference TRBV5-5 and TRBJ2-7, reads DAGVTQSPTHLIKTRGQQVTLRCSPISGHKSVSWYQQVLGQGPQFIFQYYEKEERGRGNFPDRFSARQFPNYSSELNVNALLLGDSALYLCASSVSGNPFGEQYFGPGTRLTVT.

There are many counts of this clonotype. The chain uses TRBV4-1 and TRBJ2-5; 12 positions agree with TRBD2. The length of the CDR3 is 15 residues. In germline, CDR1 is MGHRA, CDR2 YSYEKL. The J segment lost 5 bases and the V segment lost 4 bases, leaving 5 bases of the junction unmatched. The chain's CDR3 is CASSLQTSGSETQYF. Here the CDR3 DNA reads TGCGCCAGCAGCCTACAGACTAGCGGGAGTGAGACCCAGTACTTC.

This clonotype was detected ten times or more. CDR3 in DNA: TGCGCCAGCAGCCATTTTGTCTTGAACACCGGGGAGCTGTTTTTT. It encodes CASSHFVLNTGELFF. The rearrangement links TRBV4-3 to TRBJ2-2, with D unresolved. CDR3 length: 15 residues. The V end lost 3 bases, the J end lost 1 base, and 9 bases lay between the germline ends. Looked up from germline, CDR1 is LGHNA and CDR2 is YSLEER.

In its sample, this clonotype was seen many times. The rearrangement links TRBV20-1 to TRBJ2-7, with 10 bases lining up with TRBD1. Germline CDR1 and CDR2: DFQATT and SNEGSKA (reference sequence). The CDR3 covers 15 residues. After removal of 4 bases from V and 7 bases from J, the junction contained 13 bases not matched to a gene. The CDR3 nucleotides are TGCAGTGCTAAACGTGTGGGACAGGGGTCGTTTGAGCAGTACTTC. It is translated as CSAKRVGQGSFEQYF.